This T cell receptor beta chain was sequenced for a study of blood T cell repertoires in COVID-19. Across the whole study: Researchers got acute and convalescent COVID-19 samples from the United States, Italy and Spain.

This CDR3 comprises 12 residues. Germline V CDR1 and CDR2: SQVTM, ANQGSEA. V was pared by 7 bases and J by 4 bases, with 11 bases between. Original handling: Estimation of nucleated cell counts relied on the amplification of reference gene primers. Produced via immunoSEQ multiplex PCR; TCRdb's table is partial and in-frame only. V, J and clone size derive from that table, while D and trimming were established from the DNA sequence. The table records under 300,000 clones, more than 75% of them present only once. The rearrangement links TRBV29-1 to TRBJ2-1; TRBD1 is a possible D gene (6 bases). The sequence came from a man older than 75 with acute or convalescent COVID-19. The sequenced sample consisted of peripheral blood. The chain's CDR3 is CSGTDRYNEQFF. The CDR3 nucleotides read TGCAGCGGGACAGACCGTTACAATGAGCAGTTCTTC.